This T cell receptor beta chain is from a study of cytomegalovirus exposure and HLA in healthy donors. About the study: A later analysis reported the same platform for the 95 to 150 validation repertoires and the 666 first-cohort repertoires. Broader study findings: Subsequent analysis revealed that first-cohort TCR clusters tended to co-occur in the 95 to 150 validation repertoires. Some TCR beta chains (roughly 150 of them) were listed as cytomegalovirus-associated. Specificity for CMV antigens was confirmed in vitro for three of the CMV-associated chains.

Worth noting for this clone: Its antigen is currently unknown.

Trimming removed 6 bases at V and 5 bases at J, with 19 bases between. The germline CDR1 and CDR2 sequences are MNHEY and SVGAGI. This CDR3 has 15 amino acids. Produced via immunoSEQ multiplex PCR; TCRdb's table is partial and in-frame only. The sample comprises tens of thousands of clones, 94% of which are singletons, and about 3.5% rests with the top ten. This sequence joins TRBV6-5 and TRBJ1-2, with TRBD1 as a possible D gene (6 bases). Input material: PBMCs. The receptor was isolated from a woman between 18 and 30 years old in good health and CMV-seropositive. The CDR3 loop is CASRSLTGTGYGYTF. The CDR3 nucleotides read TGTGCCAGCAGAAGCCTTACAGGGACCGGTTATGGCTACACCTTC.